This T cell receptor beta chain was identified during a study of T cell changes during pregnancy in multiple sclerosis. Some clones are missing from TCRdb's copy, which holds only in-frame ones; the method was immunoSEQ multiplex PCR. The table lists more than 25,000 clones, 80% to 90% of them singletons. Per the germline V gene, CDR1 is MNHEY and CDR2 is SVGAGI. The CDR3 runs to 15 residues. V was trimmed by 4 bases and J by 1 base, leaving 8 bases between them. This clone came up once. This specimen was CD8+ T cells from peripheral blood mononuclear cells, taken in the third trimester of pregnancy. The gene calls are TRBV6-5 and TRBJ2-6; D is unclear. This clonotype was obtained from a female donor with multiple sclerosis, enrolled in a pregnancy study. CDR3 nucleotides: TGTGCCAGCAGTTCCCGTCCTTCTGGGGCCAACGTCCTGACTTTC. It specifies CASSSRPSGANVLTF.